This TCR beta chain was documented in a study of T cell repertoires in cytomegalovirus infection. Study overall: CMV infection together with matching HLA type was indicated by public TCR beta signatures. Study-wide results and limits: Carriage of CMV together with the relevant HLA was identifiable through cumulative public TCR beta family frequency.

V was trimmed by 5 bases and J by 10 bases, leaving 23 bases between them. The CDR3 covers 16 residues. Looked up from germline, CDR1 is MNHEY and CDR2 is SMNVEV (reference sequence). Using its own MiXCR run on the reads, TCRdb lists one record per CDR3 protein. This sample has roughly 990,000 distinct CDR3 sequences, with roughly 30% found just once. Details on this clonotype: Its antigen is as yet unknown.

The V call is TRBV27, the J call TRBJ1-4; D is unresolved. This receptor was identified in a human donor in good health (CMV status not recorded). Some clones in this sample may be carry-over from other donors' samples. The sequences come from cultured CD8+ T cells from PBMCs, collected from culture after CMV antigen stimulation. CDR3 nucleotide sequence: TGTGCCAGCAGTCCGGAGGGAAATCAGTATCGTGTAAAACTGTTTTTT. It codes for CASSPEGNQYRVKLFF.